This TCR beta chain was identified in a study of blood T cell repertoires in COVID-19. Using immunoSEQ multiplex PCR, the repertoire was profiled, and TCRdb retains in-frame clones only, with some absent. Among approximately 260,000 clones listed, about 88% were seen once. Germline values: CDR1 SQVTM, CDR2 ANQGSEA. Trimming cost V 2 bases and J 0 bases, with 17 bases left between them. The CDR3 is 17 amino acids. Material for sequencing was peripheral blood. This TCR derives from a woman in her thirties or forties who had recovered from COVID-19. The chain couples TRBV29-1 to TRBJ2-4; weak D call: TRBD2 (5 bases). The CDR3 sequence: CSVETRDSRLAKNIQYF. CDR3 DNA: TGCAGCGTTGAAACCCGGGATTCCCGCCTAGCCAAAAACATTCAGTACTTC.